This T cell receptor (beta chain) is from a study of blood T cell repertoires in COVID-19. Recovered participants had two consecutive negative NP/OP PCR tests, healthcare professional clearance, or symptom resolution. J gave up 0 bases and V 2 bases, and 9 bases lay outside the gene matches. The CDR3 contains 18 residues. Germline CDR1 and CDR2: SGHRS and YFSETQ. Some clones are missing from TCRdb's copy, which holds only in-frame ones; the method was immunoSEQ multiplex PCR. The sample contains roughly 250,000 clones, 80% to 90% of which appear only once. Source material: PBMCs or T cells enriched from blood (not recorded which). The chain combines TRBV5-1 with TRBJ1-4; 8 bases map to TRBD1. The sequence was obtained from a woman in her forties or fifties who had recovered from COVID-19. CDR3 sequence (DNA): TGCGCCAGCAGCTTCGGGGCAGGGGGCCGAACAACTAATGAAAAACTGTTTTTT. Its protein is CASSFGAGGRTTNEKLFF. Complete variable domain (other parts from reference TRBV5-1 and TRBJ1-4): KAGVTQTPRYLIKTRGQQVTLSCSPISGHRSVSWYQQTPGQGLQFLFEYFSETQRNKGNFPGRFSGRQFSNSRSEMNVSTLELGDSALYLCASSFGAGGRTTNEKLFFGSGTQLSVL.